This T cell receptor beta chain was documented in a study of blood T cell repertoires in COVID-19. Study details: Collection of acute and convalescent COVID-19 samples took place in the United States, Italy and Spain. T cells, B-cell-depleted T cells, or PBMCs supplied cDNA or gDNA.

CDR3 size: 14 residues. Germline V gives CDR1 SGHVS, CDR2 FQNEAQ. Between the trimmed V and J ends, which lost 0 bases and 2 bases, there was a span of 5 bases. Recruited during active infection, patients (from Seattle) were subsequently followed longitudinally. Source study methods: The authors estimated nucleated cell counts from reference gene primer amplification. The data were produced by immunoSEQ multiplex PCR, yet TCRdb's version contains in-frame clones alone and is incomplete. The DNA was the basis for D and trimming; V, J and clone size are from that table. Of some 300,000 clones listed, nearly 90% were seen once; the top ten hold about 1%.

The sequence derives from a woman aged 35 to 49 with COVID-19, enrolled during active disease. V usage is TRBV7-8 and J usage is TRBJ2-1; D is unclear. Sample: peripheral blood. In DNA, the CDR3 is TGTGCCAGCAGCTTAGCGGCACCCTACAATGAGCAGTTCTTC. Residues: CASSLAAPYNEQFF. The full variable domain, in which reference TRBV7-8 and TRBJ2-1 provide the parts outside the CDR3, is GAGVSQSPRYKVAKRGQDVALRCDPISGHVSLFWYQQALGQGPEFLTYFQNEAQLDKSGLPSDRFFAERPEGSVSTLKIQRTQQEDSAVYLCASSLAAPYNEQFFGPGTRLTVL.